Listed below are T cell receptor beta chains from one sample, sequenced in a study of naive CD8 T cells in extremely preterm neonates. The protocol was immunoSEQ multiplex PCR, while the TCRdb copy is restricted to in-frame clones and leaves out a portion. The sample contains 20,000 or so clones, approximately 88% of which appear only once. The specimen was naive CD8+ T cells from cord blood. The source is a boy who was born preterm. CDR3s include the opening cysteine and the closing phenylalanine or tryptophan.

>TRBV4-1|TRBJ2-7
CASSQAGSYEQYF
>TRBV19|TRBJ2-7
CASSFHRGGSYEQYF
>TRBV5-4|TRBJ1-1
CASSLDIMNTEAFF
>TRBV7-3|TRBJ2-3
CASRDGSTDTQYF
>TRBV19|TRBJ1-2
CASSIDPGGYGYTF
>TRBV7-3|TRBJ2-7
CASSLTGGYEQYF
>TRBV7-2|TRBJ2-7
CASSLGAYEQYF
>TRBV30|TRBJ1-3
CAWSVGGFGNTIYF
>TRBV7-3|TRBJ2-5
CASSLAGGLQETQYF
>TRBV9|TRBJ2-1
CASSVGGGPYNEQFF
>TRBV27|TRBJ2-7
CASSLGTSGGEQYF
>TRBV5-4|TRBJ2-1
CASSPTGGNEQFF
>TRBV2|TRBJ2-7
CASSEPRTGGYEQYF
>TRBV7-9|TRBJ1-2
CASSRDNYGYTF
>TRBV27|TRBJ2-7
CASSFLAEQYF
>TRBV29-1|TRBJ1-1
CSVGGTEAFF
>TRBV5-5|TRBJ1-2
CASSLGQGNYGYTF
>TRBV5-7|TRBJ2-7
CASSLGTSSEQYF
>TRBV30|TRBJ2-3
CAWSVGTNTDTQYF
>TRBV30|TRBJ2-7
CAWRTDRGLKNEQYF
>TRBV6-5|TRBJ1-4
CASSYSATNEKLFF
>TRBV5-1|TRBJ1-1
CASSLVQGSVTEAFF
>TRBV5-1|TRBJ1-4
CASSSGQGEKLFF
>TRBV9|TRBJ2-3
CASSIFGTTDTQYF
>TRBV5-6|TRBJ1-1
CASSLVYTEAFF
>TRBV5-6|TRBJ2-2
CASRRANTGELFF